The T cell receptor beta chain described here comes from a study of metastatic and nonmetastatic thyroid tumors. About the research overall: Repertoire comparison spanned blood and tumor or nodule tissue of malignant and benign thyroid patients.

Patients underwent thyroid surgery, and none had received any treatment before it. Original processing methods: Using the CDR3 differences seen across clinicopathological groups, the authors built a distant-metastasis classifier for papillary thyroid cancer, which was meant to discriminate distant-metastatic patients. MiXCR reprocessed the PCR reads for TCRdb. What appears here as the V and J calls and clone size reflects TCRdb's work, not the paper's. This sample has some 21,000 clones; 20% to 25% occur once, and the top ten carry around 12%. Worth noting for this clone: The junction departs from the called germline gene at one end, perhaps through a read error.

Germline V gene data show CDR1 as SGHAT and CDR2 as FQNNGV. CDR3 length: 14 residues. J is TRBJ2-1 and V is TRBV11-2; 9 nucleotides match TRBD2. This TCR was sampled from a female donor with papillary thyroid cancer or a benign thyroid nodule (not recorded which). Some clones in this sample may be carry-over from other donors' samples. Sequenced sample: tumor tissue. This CDR3 is CACSAGLAHNEQFF. CDR3 bases: TGTGCCTGCAGTGCGGGACTAGCCCACAATGAGCAGTTCTTC.